A single sample is the source of the 13 T cell receptor beta chains below, sequenced in a study of shared clonotypes between healthy human individuals. Sequencing was performed with immunoSEQ multiplex PCR; in TCRdb, only in-frame clones are kept and a portion is missing. This sample carries about 2.3 million clones, approximately 95% of them seen once, and the ten largest clones take about 0.39%. The sample comprised naive CD4+ T cells from PBMCs. Subset noted: CD45RA+ positively selected. The receptor set was obtained from a man aged 18 to 35 in good health. Some clones in this sample may be carry-over from other donors' samples.

As for this clone: This sample includes further DNA sequences coding for the same CDR3. The V and J genes are TRBV19 and TRBJ2-7; TRBD1 is a possible D gene (6 bases). Germline CDR1 and CDR2: LNHDA and SQIVND (reference sequence). Trimming pared 3 bases from V and 1 base from J, leaving 10 bases between. CDR3 size: 14 residues. The CDR3 DNA sequence: TGTGCCAGTAGTATCACCAGGGGTTCCTACGAGCAGTACTTC. Amino acid sequence: CASSITRGSYEQYF.

This chain uses TRBV4-1 with TRBJ1-1; 8 positions match TRBD1. The CDR3 sequence is 15 residues long. The ends lost 4 bases at V and 4 bases at J; junction bases unmatched: 8. Germline V gene lookup returns CDR1 MGHRA and CDR2 YSYEKL. The DNA of the CDR3 is TGCGCCAGCAGCCGAGGACAGGGAAGATCCACTGAAGCTTTCTTT. Translated: CASSRGQGRSTEAFF.

The gene calls are TRBV14 and TRBJ1-5, with D unclear. Trimming left V 4 bases short and J 5 bases short, with 9 bases between. Germline V gene data show CDR1 as SGHDN and CDR2 as FVKESK. This CDR3 has 13 residues. The CDR3 here is CASSPSLYQPQHF. As DNA, the CDR3 is TGTGCCAGCAGCCCATCCCTATATCAGCCCCAGCATTTT.

The rearrangement links TRBV29-1 to TRBJ2-1, with TRBD2 identical over 13 bases. In germline, CDR1 is SQVTM, CDR2 ANQGSEA. The CDR3 length is 15 residues. After removal of 5 bases from V and 2 bases from J, the junction contained 3 bases not matched to a gene. The CDR3 spells CSVSGTSGTYNEQFF. CDR3 nucleotides: TGCAGCGTTTCAGGGACTAGCGGGACCTACAATGAGCAGTTCTTC.

The rearrangement uses TRBV18 and TRBJ2-3; TRBD2 matches 8 bases. The CDR3 loop spans 17 amino acids. The ends lost 5 bases at V and 4 bases at J; junction bases unmatched: 14. Germline assignment: CDR1 KGHSH and CDR2 LQKENI. CDR3 in DNA: TGTGCCAGCTCAGCCTTACTAGCGGCCATAGGTGCAGATACGCAGTATTTT. It yields the protein CASSALLAAIGADTQYF.

This clone was seen just once. The chain carries TRBV5-8 and TRBJ2-7, with 15 bases lining up with TRBD2. This CDR3 has 19 residues. The J segment lost 2 bases and the V segment lost 4 bases, leaving 13 bases of the junction unmatched. Germline values: CDR1 SGHTS, CDR2 YDEGEE. This chain's CDR3 is CASSLRPGLAGGRPYEQYF. CDR3 nucleotides: TGTGCCAGCAGCCTTCGTCCGGGACTAGCGGGAGGCCGTCCCTACGAGCAGTACTTC.

This rearrangement joins TRBV9 to TRBJ2-5; TRBD1 aligns across 8 bases. Germline V lookup: CDR1 SGDLS, CDR2 YYNGEE. The CDR3 is 13 residues long. The V segment lost 2 bases and the J segment 5 bases; nucleotides outside the gene matches: 2. In DNA, the CDR3 is TGTGCCAGCAGCGTCCGACAGGGGGAGACCCAGTACTTC. This encodes CASSVRQGETQYF.

V gene TRBV30 combines with J gene TRBJ2-3; no firm D call. V was cut by 4 bases and J by 4 bases, with 18 bases left in between. This CDR3 comprises 15 residues. CDR1 is GTSNPN, CDR2 SVGIG, per germline (reference sequence). The CDR3 sequence: CAWTPRPWVADTQYF. The CDR3, as DNA: TGTGCCTGGACCCCCCGGCCTTGGGTAGCAGATACGCAGTATTTT.

The chain employs TRBV6-6 and TRBJ1-2; 7 bases line up with TRBD1. There are 14 residues in the CDR3. CDR1 is MNHNY, CDR2 SVGAGI, per germline (reference sequence). With V trimmed by 0 bases and J by 4 bases, 2 bases remained unmatched. CDR3 nucleotides: TGTGCCAGCAGTTACTCGGGACAGCGCTATGGCTACACCTTC. This sequence encodes CASSYSGQRYGYTF.

The chain combines TRBV6-1 with TRBJ1-4, with TRBD1 as a possible D gene (5 bases). The CDR3 has 15 amino acids. Germline V CDR1 and CDR2: MNHNS, SASEGT. Deletions cut 7 bases from V and 7 bases from J, with 19 bases between. CDR3 DNA sequence: TGTGCCAGCACCCGATATCCGGGAAGGGGTGAAAAACTGTTTTTT. It codes for CASTRYPGRGEKLFF.

About this clone: Other nucleotide sequences from this sample produce the same CDR3. J is TRBJ2-1 and V is TRBV18; 8 bases are a match to TRBD2. Germline lookup yields CDR1 KGHSH and CDR2 LQKENI. The CDR3 has 15 residues. J gave up 6 bases and V 6 bases, and 10 bases lay outside the gene matches. CDR3 nucleotide sequence: TGTGCCAGCTCCCCAGGGCTAGCGGGCCTCAATGAGCAGTTCTTC. It encodes CASSPGLAGLNEQFF.

CDR3 in amino acids: CASSPGTSVYEQFF. CDR3 nucleotides: TGTGCCAGTAGTCCCGGGACTAGCGTGTATGAGCAGTTCTTC. The rearrangement uses TRBV19 and TRBJ2-1; TRBD2 matches 10 bases. The CDR3 is made up of 14 amino acids. Germline V gives CDR1 LNHDA, CDR2 SQIVND (reference sequence). Trimming took 5 bases from V and 8 from J; bases not matched to a gene: 6.

In nucleotides, the CDR3 is TGTGCCAGCAATCTCATAGCGAACACCGGGGAGCTGTTTTTT. The encoded protein is CASNLIANTGELFF. This chain uses TRBV7-2 with TRBJ2-2, with unresolved D. The CDR3 sequence is 14 residues long. V lost 7 bases, J lost 0 bases, and 9 bases lay in between. Looked up from germline, CDR1 is SGHTA and CDR2 is FQGNSA.